This T cell receptor beta chain derives from a study of T cells after yellow fever vaccination. General study points: Most clones from primary vaccination resurfaced after the booster (approximately 97% CD4, 88% CD8). The bulk population could contribute abundant contaminating clonotypes to FACS-sorted repertoires. Although most clonotypes did not, a small share appeared in both CD4 and CD8 compartments.

It was through 5'RACE template switching that TCR cDNA was made, with a universal primer site and UMIs added. MiXCR was run by TCRdb on the 5' RACE reads, yielding one entry per CDR3 protein. This repertoire shows some 670,000 distinct CDR3 sequences, 12% found once; its top ten account for about 15%. This clonotype was picked up a small number of times. Its antigen is as yet unknown. V was cut by 4 bases and J by 3 bases, with 9 bases left in between. The CDR3 extends over 13 amino acids. Germline loops: CDR1 LGHDT, CDR2 YNNKEL (reference sequence). The sequencing used PBMCs, collected on the day of the yellow fever booster vaccination. The chain recombines TRBV3-1 with TRBJ1-1, with a weak D call TRBD1 (5 bases). This TCR was recovered from a man aged 30-40 years who received the YFV17D yellow fever vaccine. The CDR3 protein is CASSRLGHTEAFF. DNA of the CDR3: TGTGCCAGCAGCCGTCTGGGGCACACTGAAGCTTTCTTT.